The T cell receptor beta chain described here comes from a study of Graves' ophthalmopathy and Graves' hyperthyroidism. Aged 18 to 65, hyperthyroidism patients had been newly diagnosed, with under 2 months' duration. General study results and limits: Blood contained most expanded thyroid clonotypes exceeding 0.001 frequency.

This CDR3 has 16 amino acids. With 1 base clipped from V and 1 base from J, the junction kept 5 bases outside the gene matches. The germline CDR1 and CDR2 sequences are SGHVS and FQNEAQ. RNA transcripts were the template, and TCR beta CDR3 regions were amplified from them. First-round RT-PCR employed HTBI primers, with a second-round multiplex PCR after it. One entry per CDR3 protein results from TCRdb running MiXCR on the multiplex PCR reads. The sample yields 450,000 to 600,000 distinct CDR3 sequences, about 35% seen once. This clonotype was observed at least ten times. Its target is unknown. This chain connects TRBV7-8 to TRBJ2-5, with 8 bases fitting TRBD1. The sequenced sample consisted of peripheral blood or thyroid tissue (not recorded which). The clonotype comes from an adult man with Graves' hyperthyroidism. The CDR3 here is CASSLGTGRPQETQYF. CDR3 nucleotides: TGTGCCAGCAGCTTAGGGACAGGGAGGCCCCAAGAGACCCAGTACTTC.